Each of the 22 T cell receptor beta chains below was sequenced from the same sample in a study of human T cells and chemical hapten exposure. The time point here: pre-sensitization, week 0. Treatment noted: therapeutic diphenylcyclopropenone sensitization with weekly scalp DPC. TCRdb re-derived calls from the RACE reads in MiXCR, one entry per CDR3 protein. The data show approximately 180,000 distinct CDR3 sequences, 25% to 30% seen once. The material sequenced was whole blood, taken in connection with sensitization to the hapten diphenylcyclopropenone (DPC). The receptors stem from a woman aged 25 to 45 with alopecia areata. Some clones in this sample may be carry-over from other donors' samples.

The V and J genes are TRBV7-2 and TRBJ1-3, with a tentative D call TRBD1 (6 bases). The V and J ends lost 11 bases and 0 bases respectively, with 11 bases between them. This CDR3 comprises 13 residues. From germline, CDR1 is SGHTA and CDR2 FQGNSA. CDR3 residues: CASGENSGNTIYF. The DNA for the CDR3 is TGTGCCTCAGGGGAGAACTCTGGAAACACCATATATTTT.

V and J are TRBV27 and TRBJ2-2; D gene uncertain. Looked up from germline, CDR1 is MNHEY and CDR2 is SMNVEV (reference sequence). There are 13 residues in the CDR3. V was pared by 2 bases and J by 4 bases, with 5 bases between. CDR3 nucleotide sequence: TGTGCCAGCAGTTTAATTTCCACCGGGGAGCTGTTTTTT. Protein: CASSLISTGELFF.

The chain employs TRBV2 and TRBJ1-1; 8 positions match TRBD1. The CDR3 is 13 residues long. Germline V CDR1 and CDR2: SNHLY, FYNNEI. Germline trimming cut 6 bases from V and 5 bases from J; bases unmatched to any gene: 5. In DNA form, the CDR3 reads TGTGCCAGCAGCGGGGACAGGCGGACTGAAGCTTTCTTT. It yields the protein CASSGDRRTEAFF.

CDR3 in amino acids: CASSQEFALNTEAFF. CDR3 coding DNA: TGTGCCAGCAGCCAAGAGTTCGCCCTGAACACTGAAGCTTTCTTT. The chain couples TRBV4-2 to TRBJ1-1; no reliable D call. Trimming took 0 bases from V and 0 from J, leaving 8 bases between them. The CDR3 loop spans 15 amino acids. Germline V lookup: CDR1 LGHNA, CDR2 YNFKEQ.

This clonotype came up once. J is TRBJ2-7 and V is TRBV10-3; D gene ambiguous. Germline V gene sequence: CDR1 ENHRY, CDR2 SYGVKD. This CDR3 region has 13 residues. Trimming stripped 10 bases from V and 2 bases from J, with 15 bases between. CDR3 in amino acids: CATSIAEAYEQYF. In nucleotides, the CDR3 is TGTGCCACCAGCATAGCAGAGGCCTACGAGCAGTACTTC.

J is TRBJ1-1 and V is TRBV29-1, with 8 bases fitting TRBD1. The CDR3 loop spans 13 amino acids. V shed 4 bases, J shed 3 bases, and the junction held 4 bases outside the gene matches. Germline V gene lookup returns CDR1 SQVTM and CDR2 ANQGSEA. The CDR3 DNA is TGCAGCGTTGCGGCAGGGGGCTACACTGAAGCTTTCTTT. Amino acids: CSVAAGGYTEAFF.

This clonotype was counted a few times. The J gene is TRBJ2-4, the V gene TRBV28; 7 nucleotides match TRBD1. The CDR3 spans 15 residues. Per the germline V gene, CDR1 is MDHEN and CDR2 is SYDVKM. Trimming took 5 bases from V and 6 from J; bases not matched to a gene: 10. The CDR3 protein is CASSLTGAAANIQYF. The CDR3 nucleotides read TGTGCCAGCAGTCTTACAGGGGCGGCAGCAAACATTCAGTACTTC.

The chain employs TRBV28 and TRBJ1-3, with TRBD1 as a possible D gene (6 bases). V shed 6 bases and J shed 3 bases, with 18 bases lying between them. The CDR3 loop spans 16 amino acids. CDR1 and CDR2 from the germline V gene are MDHEN and SYDVKM. This CDR3 reads CASSRISTGFGNTIYF. The CDR3 DNA is TGTGCCAGCAGCCGAATTTCGACAGGATTTGGAAACACCATATATTTT.

A few counts support this clonotype. The chain employs TRBV5-1 and TRBJ1-5; perhaps TRBD1 as D (5 bases). Germline loops: CDR1 SGHRS, CDR2 YFSETQ. The CDR3 runs 13 residues. V was cut by 2 bases and J by 6 bases, with 9 bases left in between. The CDR3 region is CASSFFGGQPQHF. The DNA for the CDR3 is TGCGCCAGCAGCTTCTTCGGGGGTCAGCCCCAGCATTTT.

Comment on this clonotype: A read error is likely, as this CDR3 ends without the conserved phenylalanine or tryptophan. The genes are TRBV20-1 and TRBJ2-5; 8 positions agree with TRBD2. The germline V gene encodes CDR1 DFQATT and CDR2 SNEGSKA (reference sequence). Trimming took 4 bases from V and 2 from J; bases not matched to a gene: 12. CDR3 length equals 16 residues. The CDR3 loop is CSANAALAGTQETQYS. The CDR3 DNA follows: TGCAGTGCTAACGCTGCCTTAGCGGGGACTCAAGAGACCCAGTACTCC.

Here the CDR3 reads CASSRDSNEQFF. For the CDR3, the DNA is TGTGCCAGCAGCCGGGACAGCAATGAGCAGTTCTTC. The V gene is TRBV2, the J gene TRBJ2-1, with 7 bases fitting TRBD1. V shed 6 bases, J shed 6 bases, and the junction held 2 bases outside the gene matches. Germline V CDR1 and CDR2: SNHLY, FYNNEI. There are 12 residues in the CDR3.

The chain combines TRBV4-2 with TRBJ1-1; tentatively, D is TRBD1 (5 bases). The CDR3 is 15 amino acids. The V gene lost 2 bases and the J gene lost 5 bases, with 15 bases spanning the gap. Per germline, CDR1 LGHNA and CDR2 YNFKEQ. CDR3 protein: CASSQPGRGGTEAFF. The CDR3 DNA follows: TGTGCCAGCAGCCAACCTGGGAGGGGAGGGACTGAAGCTTTCTTT.

This clonotype was observed a few times. This chain links TRBV6-1 with TRBJ2-3; no clear D gene. CDR3 size: 14 residues. V dropped 0 bases and J dropped 2 bases, with 6 bases sitting between them. Germline V gene lookup returns CDR1 MNHNS and CDR2 SASEGT. CDR3 nucleotide sequence: TGTGCCAGCAGTGAAGCTTGGCTCACAGATACGCAGTATTTT. This encodes CASSEAWLTDTQYF.

The rearrangement uses TRBV5-1 and TRBJ2-1, with 13 bases matching TRBD2. CDR1 and CDR2 from the germline V gene are SGHRS and YFSETQ. V shed 0 bases, J shed 10 bases, and the junction held 4 bases outside the gene matches. This CDR3 is built from 15 residues. This CDR3 is CASSLVLAGGVEQFF. CDR3 DNA sequence: TGCGCCAGCAGCTTGGTACTAGCGGGAGGGGTCGAGCAGTTCTTC.

The chain employs TRBV4-2 and TRBJ2-7; no firm D call. V lost 2 bases to trimming and J lost 6 bases, with 14 bases between them. Germline CDR1 and CDR2: LGHNA and YNFKEQ. This CDR3 is 14 amino acids long. The CDR3 reads CASSQFGGVGEQYF. The CDR3 region has the DNA TGTGCCAGCAGCCAATTTGGCGGAGTTGGCGAGCAGTACTTC.

Many counts were recorded for this clonotype. The chain couples TRBV20-1 to TRBJ2-1, with unresolved D. V was trimmed by 7 bases and J by 5 bases, leaving 9 bases between them. The germline CDR1 and CDR2 sequences are DFQATT and SNEGSKA (reference sequence). CDR3 length: 11 amino acids. The CDR3: CSVLNHNEQFF. The CDR3 DNA follows: TGCAGTGTTTTAAACCACAATGAGCAGTTCTTC.

The chain couples TRBV9 to TRBJ2-1, with TRBD2 matching 11 bases. The CDR3 length is 17 residues. Trimming at V came to 0 bases and at J to 7 bases, leaving 9 bases not matched to a gene. Germline V gene data show CDR1 as SGDLS and CDR2 as YYNGEE. The CDR3 here is CASSVDPLAGVKNEQFF. Here the CDR3 DNA reads TGTGCCAGCAGCGTAGATCCACTAGCGGGAGTTAAGAATGAGCAGTTCTTC.

V is TRBV15 and J is TRBJ2-3; TRBD2 might be the D (6 bases). This CDR3 has 13 amino acids. The germline V and J ends were trimmed by 8 bases and 8 bases, with 17 bases remaining between them. Germline V gene sequence: CDR1 LNHNV, CDR2 YYDKDF (reference sequence). CDR3: CATGRGSTGTQYF. The CDR3 bases are TGTGCCACCGGTCGGGGGAGTACCGGTACGCAGTATTTT. Drawing the rest from reference TRBV15 and TRBJ2-3, the complete variable domain is DAMVIQNPRYQVTQFGKPVTLSCSQTLNHNVMYWYQQKSSQAPKLLFHYYDKDFNNEADTPDNFQSRRPNTSFCFLDIRSPGLGDTAMYLCATGRGSTGTQYFGPGTRLTVL.

V is TRBV20-1 and J is TRBJ1-1; D not certain. V gave up 2 bases and J gave up 3 bases, with 7 bases separating them. The CDR3 runs 12 residues. Looked up from germline, CDR1 is DFQATT and CDR2 is SNEGSKA (reference sequence). CDR3 sequence (DNA): TGCAGTGCTAGAAACGGGGACACTGAAGCTTTCTTT. This codes for CSARNGDTEAFF.

This clonotype has a count of ten or more. This chain uses TRBV29-1 with TRBJ1-3; D uncertain. This CDR3 has 16 amino acids. The germline V and J ends were trimmed by 6 bases and 0 bases, with 18 bases remaining between them. Germline loops: CDR1 SQVTM, CDR2 ANQGSEA. The CDR3 spells CSVTSGWGDSGNTIYF. In DNA, the CDR3 is TGCAGCGTCACATCTGGGTGGGGTGACTCTGGAAACACCATATATTTT.

V gene TRBV4-2 combines with J gene TRBJ1-4; D not resolved. CDR1 LGHNA and CDR2 YNFKEQ come from the germline V gene. V lost 3 bases and J lost 2, with 10 bases in between. The CDR3 consists of 15 residues. As DNA, the CDR3 is TGTGCCAGCAGCCAGCCGGGCCCTACTAATGAAAAACTGTTTTTT. As protein: CASSQPGPTNEKLFF.

The chain uses TRBV4-2 and TRBJ1-2, with D perhaps TRBD1 (5 bases). The V gene lost 0 bases and the J gene lost 0 bases, with 8 bases spanning the gap. The germline gives CDR1 LGHNA, CDR2 YNFKEQ. CDR3 size: 15 residues. DNA for the CDR3: TGTGCCAGCAGCCAAGACGCGGGGGCTAACTATGGCTACACCTTC. Translating it yields CASSQDAGANYGYTF.